Below are 27 T cell receptor beta chains sequenced from a single sample in a study of CD8 T cells in Susac syndrome. cDNA came from approximately 0.5 to 1 ug RNA primed by random hexamers. TCRdb reanalysed the immunoSEQ multiplex PCR reads using MiXCR and keeps one entry per CDR3 protein. The sample has approximately 190,000 distinct CDR3 sequences; 90% to 96% are singletons. The sample comprised CD4+ T cells from PBMCs. The receptors stem from a human donor with Susac syndrome.

The rearrangement joins TRBV12-3 or TRBV12-4 to TRBJ1-1; a possible D gene is TRBD1 (6 bases). CDR3 size: 15 residues. Trimming pared 6 bases from V and 3 bases from J, leaving 17 bases between. Here the CDR3 DNA reads TGTGCCAGCAGACCCTCTACAGGGTCAGACACTGAAGCTTTCTTT. Translation: CASRPSTGSDTEAFF.

The chain joins TRBV20-1 to TRBJ1-3, with D unclear. The CDR3 has 16 residues. Deletions cut 0 bases from V and 1 base from J, with 13 bases between. The germline gives CDR1 DFQATT, CDR2 SNEGSKA (reference sequence). The DNA of the CDR3 is TGCAGTGCTAGAGACACGCGGTCTAGGTCTGGAAACACCATATATTTT. Amino acid sequence: CSARDTRSRSGNTIYF.

In DNA form, the CDR3 reads TGCAGTGCTAGTCTCCTCCTACTAGCGGGGCGGCGGAATGAGCAGTTCTTC. Translation: CSASLLLLAGRRNEQFF. The genes are TRBV20-1 and TRBJ2-1, with 10 bases identical to TRBD2. J lost 7 bases, V lost 3 bases, and 15 bases had no gene match. The CDR3 length is 17 residues. CDR1 and CDR2 from the germline V gene are DFQATT and SNEGSKA (reference sequence).

The CDR3 DNA follows: TGTGCCAGCAGTTTAACGGGACAGGGGCGTTCACCCCTCCACTTT. Its translation: CASSLTGQGRSPLHF. The V gene is TRBV27, the J gene TRBJ1-6; TRBD1 matches 10 bases. CDR3 size: 15 residues. V shed 2 bases and J 9 bases; nucleotides not matched to a gene: 4. From germline, CDR1 is MNHEY and CDR2 SMNVEV (reference sequence).

The V and J genes are TRBV30 and TRBJ2-7; D is possibly TRBD2 (6 bases). CDR1 and CDR2 from the germline V gene are GTSNPN and SVGIG (reference sequence). The CDR3 runs to 14 residues. The V and J ends lost 4 bases and 3 bases respectively, with 16 bases between them. Here the CDR3 reads CAWTTNLRGYEQYF. CDR3 nucleotides: TGTGCCTGGACCACAAACCTGCGGGGCTACGAGCAGTACTTC.

The J gene is TRBJ2-7, the V gene TRBV6-5, with D possibly TRBD1 on 6 matching bases. The CDR3 runs 15 residues. CDR1 is MNHEY, CDR2 SVGAGI, per germline. Trimming cost V 3 bases and J 6 bases, with 18 bases left between them. The CDR3 coding sequence is TGTGCCAGCAGTTATCTCACCACAGGGACGGGCGAGCAGTACTTC. Translation gives CASSYLTTGTGEQYF.

The rearrangement joins TRBV6-1 to TRBJ1-3; D is uncertain. Trimming took 2 bases from V and 0 from J, leaving 14 bases between them. The CDR3 covers 17 residues. The germline V gene has CDR1 MNHNS and CDR2 SASEGT. The CDR3 spells CASSEITGGVSGNTIYF. The CDR3 DNA reads TGTGCCAGCAGTGAAATAACGGGCGGCGTCTCTGGAAACACCATATATTTT.

In the case of this clonotype: Mismatch with germline at one junction end may stem from a read error. The chain links TRBV6-5 to TRBJ1-2; weak D call: TRBD1 (5 bases). Germline-derived CDR1 and CDR2 are MNHEY and SVGAGI. CDR3 length: 12 residues. The CDR3 sequence is CASRDSYYGYTF. As DNA, the CDR3 is TGTGCCAGCAGAGACAGCTACTACGGCTACACCTTC.

The CDR3 here is CASSKEGPKNIQYF. Here the CDR3 DNA reads TGTGCCAGTAGTAAGGAGGGGCCCAAAAACATTCAGTACTTC. V usage is TRBV19 and J usage is TRBJ2-4; D is possibly TRBD2 (6 bases). Germline CDR1 is LNHDA and CDR2 is SQIVND (reference sequence). The V end lost 4 bases, the J end lost 2 bases, and 9 bases lay between the germline ends. The CDR3 totals 14 residues. Drawing the rest from reference TRBV19 and TRBJ2-4, the complete variable domain is DGGITQSPKYLFRKEGQNVTLSCEQNLNHDAMYWYRQDPGQGLRLIYYSQIVNDFQKGDIAEGYSVSREKKESFPLTVTSAQKNPTAFYLCASSKEGPKNIQYFGAGTRLSVL.

V is TRBV12-3 or TRBV12-4 and J is TRBJ2-3, with TRBD2 matching over 10 bases. This CDR3 contains 16 residues. Trimming at V came to 6 bases and at J to 1 base, leaving 7 bases not matched to a gene. Here the CDR3 reads CASSLRLAGRTDTQYF. CDR3 sequence (DNA): TGTGCCAGCAGCCTTCGACTAGCGGGTCGCACAGATACGCAGTATTTT.

The chain recombines TRBV20-1 with TRBJ2-5, with 9 bases identical to TRBD2. The ends lost 1 base at V and 5 bases at J; junction bases unmatched: 8. Per germline, CDR1 DFQATT and CDR2 SNEGSKA (reference sequence). CDR3 length: 15 residues. CDR3 protein: CSARALAGGRETQYF. CDR3 bases: TGCAGTGCTAGAGCTCTCGCGGGGGGGAGGGAGACCCAGTACTTC.

This clonotype appeared a few times. The chain uses TRBV7-9 and TRBJ1-2, with D unresolved. V was trimmed by 1 base and J by 2 bases, leaving 8 bases between them. CDR1 and CDR2 (germline): SEHNR, FQNEAQ (reference sequence). CDR3 length: 14 amino acids. The CDR3 sequence is CASSLGLLNYGYTF. CDR3 coding DNA: TGTGCCAGCAGCTTAGGGCTCTTGAACTATGGCTACACCTTC.

The chain is built from TRBV20-1 and TRBJ2-3; 10 nucleotides line up with TRBD1. Germline V CDR1 and CDR2: DFQATT, SNEGSKA (reference sequence). The length of the CDR3 is 19 residues. Unmatched junction bases numbered 15, after V lost 3 bases and J lost 0 bases. For the CDR3, the DNA is TGCAGTGCTAGTCTGGACAGGGGGTTATCACTATCGAGCACAGATACGCAGTATTTT. Encoded protein: CSASLDRGLSLSSTDTQYF.

V is TRBV3-1 and J is TRBJ1-5, with D possibly being TRBD1 (5 bases). Germline V gene lookup returns CDR1 LGHDT and CDR2 YNNKEL (reference sequence). V lost 1 base to trimming and J lost 8 bases, with 12 bases between them. The CDR3 covers 14 residues. The CDR3 reads CASSQGIGGEPQHF. DNA of the CDR3: TGTGCCAGCAGCCAAGGCATCGGGGGGGAGCCCCAGCATTTT.

The chain combines TRBV5-1 with TRBJ1-4; D perhaps matches TRBD1 (6 bases). V lost 4 bases, J lost 5 bases, and 18 bases lay in between. The CDR3 has 16 residues. CDR1 SGHRS and CDR2 YFSETQ come from the germline V gene. The CDR3 DNA is TGCGCCAGCAGCCCCTCTGGGAGGGGACAAAATGAAAAACTGTTTTTT. It is translated as CASSPSGRGQNEKLFF.

The chain recombines TRBV9 with TRBJ2-1, with D maybe TRBD1 (5 bases). The CDR3 length is 15 residues. Looked up from germline, CDR1 is SGDLS and CDR2 is YYNGEE. The V end was cut by 6 bases, the J end by 0 bases, with 13 bases between. The CDR3 here is CASKLEGASYNEQFF. The CDR3 coding sequence is TGTGCCAGCAAATTAGAAGGGGCCTCCTACAATGAGCAGTTCTTC.

This chain joins TRBV20-1 and TRBJ2-7; D call uncertain. CDR3 length equals 13 residues. From germline, CDR1 is DFQATT and CDR2 SNEGSKA (reference sequence). With 3 bases removed from V and 6 bases from J, the gap between germline ends came to 15 bases. The CDR3 is CSASQSPPGEQYF. DNA for the CDR3: TGCAGTGCTAGCCAGAGTCCCCCTGGCGAGCAGTACTTC.

This clonotype was observed a single time. The J gene is TRBJ1-5, the V gene TRBV5-6, with 8 bases aligning to TRBD1. The germline gives CDR1 SGHDT, CDR2 YYEEEE. After removal of 0 bases from V and 5 bases from J, the junction contained 7 bases not matched to a gene. The CDR3 sequence is 16 residues long. The CDR3 spells CASSLGTGYRDQPQHF. The CDR3 DNA sequence: TGTGCCAGCAGCTTGGGGACAGGGTATCGAGATCAGCCCCAGCATTTT.

V is TRBV29-1 and J is TRBJ1-2; 10 bases line up with TRBD1. V shed 4 bases, J shed 6 bases, and the junction held 5 bases outside the gene matches. Germline V gene data show CDR1 as SQVTM and CDR2 as ANQGSEA. This CDR3 is built from 13 residues. The CDR3, as DNA: TGCAGCGTTGCCGCGGACAGGGGGGATGGCTACACCTTC. Translating gives CSVAADRGDGYTF.

The V call is TRBV29-1, the J call TRBJ2-5; D not resolved. The germline V and J ends were trimmed by 7 bases and 7 bases, with 13 bases remaining between them. This CDR3 spans 11 amino acids. CDR1 SQVTM and CDR2 ANQGSEA come from the germline V gene. CDR3 sequence reads: CSARASGTQYF. For the CDR3, the DNA is TGCAGCGCCCGTGCTTCGGGGACCCAGTACTTC.

The sample holds a few counts of this clonotype. This sequence joins TRBV7-2 and TRBJ1-2, with 7 positions matching TRBD1. The CDR3 contains 14 residues. V shed 5 bases, J shed 8 bases, and the junction held 11 bases outside the gene matches. Germline values: CDR1 SGHTA, CDR2 FQGNSA. The chain's CDR3 is CASSTPGGFWGYTF. The CDR3 DNA reads as TGTGCCAGCAGCACTCCAGGGGGGTTCTGGGGCTACACCTTC.

The chain joins TRBV20-1 to TRBJ2-1; D might be TRBD2 (5 bases). V lost 0 bases and J lost 2, with 11 bases in between. Germline CDR1 reads DFQATT; CDR2 reads SNEGSKA (reference sequence). This CDR3 has 15 amino acids. CDR3 residues: CSARDGLATYNEQFF. DNA of the CDR3: TGCAGTGCTAGAGATGGGCTAGCCACCTACAATGAGCAGTTCTTC.

CDR3 nucleotide sequence: TGCGCCAGCAGCTTGGAGGGGGACCCTGCCGATACGCAGTATTTT. This translates into CASSLEGDPADTQYF. The J gene is TRBJ2-3, the V gene TRBV5-1; possible D gene TRBD1, 6 bases. Trimming left V 0 bases short and J 6 bases short, with 14 bases between. The CDR3 is 15 amino acids. Per germline, CDR1 SGHRS and CDR2 YFSETQ.

This chain joins TRBV12-3 or TRBV12-4 and TRBJ2-3, with D unclear. Trimming cost V 3 bases and J 3 bases, with 4 bases left between them. This CDR3 has 12 amino acids. DNA for the CDR3: TGTGCCAGCAGTTTTGCGACAGATACGCAGTATTTT. It encodes CASSFATDTQYF.

The genes are TRBV18 and TRBJ2-7, with D maybe TRBD2 (5 bases). CDR3 length: 17 residues. The V end was cut by 0 bases, the J end by 4 bases, with 19 bases between. Germline V lookup: CDR1 KGHSH, CDR2 LQKENI. The CDR3 spells CASSPPIGHLRDYEQYF. CDR3 nucleotides: TGTGCCAGCTCACCACCGATAGGGCACTTGAGGGATTACGAGCAGTACTTC.

This clonotype was seen a single time. V and J are TRBV5-1 and TRBJ1-2; D may be TRBD1 (6 bases). Germline assignment: CDR1 SGHRS and CDR2 YFSETQ. The CDR3 loop spans 14 amino acids. V was clipped by 4 bases and J by 8 bases, with 18 bases between them. CDR3 sequence reads: CASSPNTGLLGYTF. CDR3 in DNA: TGCGCCAGCAGCCCCAATACAGGGCTACTCGGCTACACCTTC. Filled out from reference TRBV5-1 and TRBJ1-2, the complete variable domain reads KAGVTQTPRYLIKTRGQQVTLSCSPISGHRSVSWYQQTPGQGLQFLFEYFSETQRNKGNFPGRFSGRQFSNSRSEMNVSTLELGDSALYLCASSPNTGLLGYTFGSGTRLTVV.

The count of this clonotype is one. The chain recombines TRBV29-1 with TRBJ2-1; 9 bases are shared with TRBD2. The CDR3 contains 13 residues. In germline, CDR1 is SQVTM, CDR2 ANQGSEA. V lost 7 bases and J lost 2; bases outside the gene matches: 3. The CDR3 DNA reads as TGCAGCGGGAAGCGGGGGGCCTACAATGAGCAGTTCTTC. Protein: CSGKRGAYNEQFF.